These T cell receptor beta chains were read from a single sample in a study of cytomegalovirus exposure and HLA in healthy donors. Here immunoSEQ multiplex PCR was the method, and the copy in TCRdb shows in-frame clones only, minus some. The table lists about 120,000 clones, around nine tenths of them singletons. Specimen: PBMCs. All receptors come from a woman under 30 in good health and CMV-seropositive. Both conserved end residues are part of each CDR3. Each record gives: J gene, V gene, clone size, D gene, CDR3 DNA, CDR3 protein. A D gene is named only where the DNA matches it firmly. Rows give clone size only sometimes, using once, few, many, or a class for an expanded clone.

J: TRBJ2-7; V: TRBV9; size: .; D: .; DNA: TGTGCCAGCAGCGTAGATCAGGGGAGGGGCGACTACGAGCAGTACTTC; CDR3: CASSVDQGRGDYEQYF
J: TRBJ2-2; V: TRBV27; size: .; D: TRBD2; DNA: TGTGCCAGCAGTTTGAAACCGACTAGCGGGAAAACCGGGGAGCTGTTTTTT; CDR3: CASSLKPTSGKTGELFF
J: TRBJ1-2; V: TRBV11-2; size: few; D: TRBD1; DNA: TGTGCCAGCAGCTTAGGTGGGACAGGGGCTCAGTGGGGCTACACCTTC; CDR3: CASSLGGTGAQWGYTF
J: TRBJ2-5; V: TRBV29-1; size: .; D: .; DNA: TGCAGCGTTGAAGTTAGATCTTACCAAGAGACCCAGTACTTC; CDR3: CSVEVRSYQETQYF
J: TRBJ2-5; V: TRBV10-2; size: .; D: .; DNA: TGCGCCAGCAGTGAATCGGGTTTCGAGACCCAGTACTTC; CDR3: CASSESGFETQYF
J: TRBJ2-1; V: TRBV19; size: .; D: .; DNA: TGTGCCAGTAGTATTAACAGGGCCCATGAGCAGTTCTTC; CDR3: CASSINRAHEQFF
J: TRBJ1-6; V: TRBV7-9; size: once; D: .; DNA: TGTGCCAGCAGCTCAGACAGCTATTCACCCCTCCACTTT; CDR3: CASSSDSYSPLHF
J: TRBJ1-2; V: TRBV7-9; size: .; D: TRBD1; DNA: TGTGCCAGCAGTCTGGGACAGAACTATGGCTACACCTTC; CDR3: CASSLGQNYGYTF
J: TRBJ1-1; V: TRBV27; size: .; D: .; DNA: TGTGCCAGCAGTTTTCGGTTGAGCACTGAAGCTTTCTTT; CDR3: CASSFRLSTEAFF
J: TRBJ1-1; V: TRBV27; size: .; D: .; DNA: TGTGCCAGCAGTTTAAGTGCGGGATTGAACACTGAAGCTTTCTTT; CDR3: CASSLSAGLNTEAFF
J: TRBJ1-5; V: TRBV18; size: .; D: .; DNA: TGTGCCAGCTCGCCGTCGGGGGGCGGTAATCAGCCCCAGCATTTT; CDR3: CASSPSGGGNQPQHF
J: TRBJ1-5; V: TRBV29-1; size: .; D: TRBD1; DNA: TGCAGCGTCGCAGGGGGCTCCAATCAGCCCCAGCATTTT; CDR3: CSVAGGSNQPQHF
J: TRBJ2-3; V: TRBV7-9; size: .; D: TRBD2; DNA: TGTGCCAGCAGCTTAGGGACTAGCGGGAGAGCTAGCACAGATACGCAGTATTTT; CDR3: CASSLGTSGRASTDTQYF
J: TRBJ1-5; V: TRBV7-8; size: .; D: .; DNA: TGTGCCAGCAGCTCCGGACAGCCAAATCAGCCCCAGCATTTT; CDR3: CASSSGQPNQPQHF
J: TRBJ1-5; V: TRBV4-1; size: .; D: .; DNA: TGCGCCAGCAGCCTGAGAGCAGGGGGCAATCAGCCCCAGCATTTT; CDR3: CASSLRAGGNQPQHF
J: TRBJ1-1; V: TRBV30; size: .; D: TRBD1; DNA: TGTGCCTGGATACAGGGGGCAGTAACTGAAGCTTTCTTT; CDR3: CAWIQGAVTEAFF
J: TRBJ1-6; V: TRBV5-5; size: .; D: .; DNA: TGTGCCAGCAGAAAGGAGGACTCCTATAATTCACCCCTCCACTTT; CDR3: CASRKEDSYNSPLHF
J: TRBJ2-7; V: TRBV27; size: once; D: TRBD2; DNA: TGTGCCAGCTCCAAAGGCCTAGCGGGAGGGCCCTCGTACGAGCAGTACTTC; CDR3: CASSKGLAGGPSYEQYF
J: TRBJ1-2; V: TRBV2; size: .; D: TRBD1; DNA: TGTGCCAGCAGCCTCCTAGACAGGGAGTCTTTAAGTGGCTACACCTTC; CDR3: CASSLLDRESLSGYTF
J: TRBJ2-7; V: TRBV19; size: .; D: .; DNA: TGTGCCAGTAGTAGTTACGACAGTTACGAGCAGTACTTC; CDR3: CASSSYDSYEQYF
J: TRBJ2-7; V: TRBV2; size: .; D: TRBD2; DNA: TGTGCCAGCAGGGATAGCGGGATATCCTACGAGCAGTACTTC; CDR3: CASRDSGISYEQYF
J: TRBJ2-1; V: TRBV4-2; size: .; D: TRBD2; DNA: TGTGCCAGCAGCCTCCGCGGGAGAAGCAATGAGCAGTTCTTC; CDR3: CASSLRGRSNEQFF
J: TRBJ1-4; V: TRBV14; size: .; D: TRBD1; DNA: TGTGCCAGCAGCCAGGGACAGGAGTATAATGAAAAACTGTTTTTT; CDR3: CASSQGQEYNEKLFF
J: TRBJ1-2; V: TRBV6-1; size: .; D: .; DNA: TGTGCCAGCAGGACAGGATCGGACTATGGCTACACCTTC; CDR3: CASRTGSDYGYTF
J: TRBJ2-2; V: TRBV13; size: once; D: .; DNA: TGTGCCAGCAGCCAACCCCGCCCGGGTCGGACCGGGGAGCTGTTTTTT; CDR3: CASSQPRPGRTGELFF
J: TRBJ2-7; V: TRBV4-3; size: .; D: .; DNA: TGCGCCAGCAGCCCCAACCTCGCGGACATCGCCTACGAGCAGTACTTC; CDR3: CASSPNLADIAYEQYF
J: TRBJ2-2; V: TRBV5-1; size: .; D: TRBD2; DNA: TGCGCCAGCAGCCCCGAGGGGTCTAGCGGGGGGCCCACGAACACCGGGGAGCTGTTTTTT; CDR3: CASSPEGSSGGPTNTGELFF
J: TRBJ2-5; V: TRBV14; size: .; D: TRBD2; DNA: TGTGCCAGCAGCCAAGTTTCGGGGGGGAGAGAGACCCAGTACTTC; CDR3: CASSQVSGGRETQYF
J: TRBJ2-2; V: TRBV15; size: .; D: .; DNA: TGTGCCACCAGCAGGACCGGAGGATACACCGGGGAGCTGTTTTTT; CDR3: CATSRTGGYTGELFF
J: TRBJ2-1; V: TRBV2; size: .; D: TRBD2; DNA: TGTGCCAGCAGACTAGCGTGGGGGCAGTTCTTC; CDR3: CASRLAWGQFF
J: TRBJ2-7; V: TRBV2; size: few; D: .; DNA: TGTGCCAGCAGACAGGGTAGCTCCTACGAGCAGTACTTC; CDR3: CASRQGSSYEQYF
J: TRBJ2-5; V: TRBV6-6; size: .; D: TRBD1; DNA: TGTGCCAGCAGTAAACAGGGGGCGGAGAAAGAGACCCAGTACTTC; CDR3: CASSKQGAEKETQYF
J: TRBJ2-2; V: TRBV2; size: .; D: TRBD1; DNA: TGTGCCAGAAGCCGGGACAGGAAGAACACCGGGGAGCTGTTTTTT; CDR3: CARSRDRKNTGELFF
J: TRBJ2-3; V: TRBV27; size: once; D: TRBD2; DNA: TGTGCCACCCGGATCCTAGCGGGGGGCACTAGCACAGATACGCAGTATTTT; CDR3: CATRILAGGTSTDTQYF
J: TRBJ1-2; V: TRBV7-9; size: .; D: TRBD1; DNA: TGTGCCAGCAGCTTAGTGTCTAGGGGGCATTTTTCGAGTGGCTACACCTTC; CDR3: CASSLVSRGHFSSGYTF
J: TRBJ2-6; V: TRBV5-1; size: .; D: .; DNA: TGCGCCAGCAGTTCCGCGGGTGGGGCCAACGTCCTGACTTTC; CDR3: CASSSAGGANVLTF
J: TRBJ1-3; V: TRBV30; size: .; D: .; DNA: TGTGCCTGGAGTGTAATGTCTGCACACTCTGGAAACACCATATATTTT; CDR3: CAWSVMSAHSGNTIYF
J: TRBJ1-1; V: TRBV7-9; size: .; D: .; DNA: TGTGCCAGCAGCTTAGGCGGGGCCTACACTGAAGCTTTCTTT; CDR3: CASSLGGAYTEAFF
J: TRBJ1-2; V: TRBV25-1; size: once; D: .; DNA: TGTGCCAGCAGTGACGGTTATCATGGCTACACCTTC; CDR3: CASSDGYHGYTF
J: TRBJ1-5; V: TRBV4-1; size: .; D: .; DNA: TGCGCCAGCAGCCAAGAGGCGGGACAGCCCCAGCATTTT; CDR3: CASSQEAGQPQHF
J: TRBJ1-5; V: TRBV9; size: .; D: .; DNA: TGTGCCAGCAGCGTGCAGGGGAATCAGCCCCAGCATTTT; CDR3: CASSVQGNQPQHF
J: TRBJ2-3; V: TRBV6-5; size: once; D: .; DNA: TGTGCCAGCAGTTACTCTAGCGGTCGTACAGATACGCAGTATTTT; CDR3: CASSYSSGRTDTQYF
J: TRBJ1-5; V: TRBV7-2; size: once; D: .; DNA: TGTGCCAGCAGCAAACAGGGCGCAGTTCGACCCCAGCATTTT; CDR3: CASSKQGAVRPQHF
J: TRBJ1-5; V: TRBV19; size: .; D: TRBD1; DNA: TGTGCCAGTAGTATACTACGGGGACAGGGGTACGGTCAGCCCCAGCATTTT; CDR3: CASSILRGQGYGQPQHF
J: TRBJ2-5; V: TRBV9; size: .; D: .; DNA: TGTGCCAGCAGCGTAGGCAGGGTAGGTGGAGAGACCCAGTACTTC; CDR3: CASSVGRVGGETQYF
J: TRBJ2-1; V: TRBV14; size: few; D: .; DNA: TGTGCCAGCAGCCAAGATCTCACTAGCTATGAGCAGTTCTTC; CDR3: CASSQDLTSYEQFF
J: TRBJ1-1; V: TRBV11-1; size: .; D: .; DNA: TGTGCCAGCAGCTCCCCCATTCGAACAAACACTGAAGCTTTCTTT; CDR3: CASSSPIRTNTEAFF
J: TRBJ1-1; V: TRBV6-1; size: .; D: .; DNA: TGTGCCAGCAGTGAATTTGAGGGTCGGGCCACTGAAGCTTTCTTT; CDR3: CASSEFEGRATEAFF
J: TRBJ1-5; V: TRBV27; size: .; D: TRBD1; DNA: TGTGCCAGCTCTGCGGGTGTGGGGACAGGCCTCAATCAGCCCCAGCATTTT; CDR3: CASSAGVGTGLNQPQHF
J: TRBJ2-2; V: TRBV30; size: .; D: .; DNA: TGTGCCTGGGGGCAGGGAGGCGGGGAGCTGTTTTTT; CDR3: CAWGQGGGELFF
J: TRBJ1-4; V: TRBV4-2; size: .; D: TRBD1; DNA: TGTGCCAGCAGCCTACGGACAGGGGAGAATGAAAAACTGTTTTTT; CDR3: CASSLRTGENEKLFF
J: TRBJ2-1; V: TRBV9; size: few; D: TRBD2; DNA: TGTGCCAGCAGCCCGAAGGTTAGCGGGGGGCCAAGCTCCTACAATGAGCAGTTCTTC; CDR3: CASSPKVSGGPSSYNEQFF
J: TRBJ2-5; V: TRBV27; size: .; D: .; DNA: TGTGCCAGCAGTTCCCTGCTGACTAGGGAGACCCAGTACTTC; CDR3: CASSSLLTRETQYF
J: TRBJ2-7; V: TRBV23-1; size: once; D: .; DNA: TGCGCCAGCAGTCAATATAAGGGAGGCGAGCAGTACTTC; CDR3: CASSQYKGGEQYF
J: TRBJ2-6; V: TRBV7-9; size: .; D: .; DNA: TGTGCCAGCAGCTTAGGTGGGGGATGGGGGGACGGGGCCAACGTCCTGACTTTC; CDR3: CASSLGGGWGDGANVLTF